This TCR beta chain was identified during a study of blood T cell repertoires in COVID-19. Clones were sequenced by immunoSEQ multiplex PCR, and TCRdb holds only the in-frame ones, with some missing. The profile shows some 190,000 clones, more than 75% of them singletons. Sequenced material: peripheral blood. The source of this sequence is a woman in her fifties or sixties with active or convalescent COVID-19.

CDR3 bases: TGTGCCAGCAGACCCGACAGGGCAAGAAATCAGCCCCAGCATTTT. Its protein product is CASRPDRARNQPQHF. The chain combines TRBV6-5 with TRBJ1-5; 7 bases agree with TRBD1. Unmatched junction bases numbered 9, after V lost 6 bases and J lost 4 bases. This CDR3 contains 15 residues. The germline V gene has CDR1 MNHEY and CDR2 SVGAGI.